The 19 T cell receptor beta chains reported below all come from one sample, sequenced in a study of cytomegalovirus exposure and HLA in healthy donors. Sequencing was performed with immunoSEQ multiplex PCR; in TCRdb, only in-frame clones are kept and a portion is missing. The sample records 110,000 or so clones, more than 75% being singletons. Material: PBMCs. The receptors here all came from a woman in her thirties in good health and CMV-seronegative.

J is TRBJ2-2 and V is TRBV7-2; 9 bases fit TRBD2. The CDR3 is 15 residues long. Germline loops: CDR1 SGHTA, CDR2 FQGNSA. Trimming took 2 bases from V and 3 from J; bases not matched to a gene: 1. CDR3 coding DNA: TGTGCCAGCAGCTTACAGCGGGGGGACACCGGGGAGCTGTTTTTT. Amino acids: CASSLQRGDTGELFF.

This sequence joins TRBV6-6 and TRBJ1-1; D ambiguous. CDR3 size: 14 residues. V was shortened by 2 bases and J by 0 bases, with 7 bases between the two germline ends. CDR1 is MNHNY, CDR2 SVGAGI, per germline (reference sequence). In DNA, the CDR3 is TGTGCCAGCAGTTACCCCCAAATGAACACTGAAGCTTTCTTT. It yields the protein CASSYPQMNTEAFF.

This clone turned up a few times. V and J are TRBV4-3 and TRBJ2-5; no clear D. The CDR3 extends over 12 amino acids. Trimming cost V 0 bases and J 7 bases, with 6 bases left between them. Germline-derived CDR1 and CDR2 are LGHNA and YSLEER. The CDR3 coding sequence is TGCGCCAGCAGCCAAGATTTCGGGACCCAGTACTTC. This codes for CASSQDFGTQYF.

This sequence joins TRBV7-2 and TRBJ2-1, with 8 positions matching TRBD2. This CDR3 spans 15 amino acids. CDR1 is SGHTA and CDR2 is FQGNSA in the germline V gene. V lost 8 bases and J lost 4; bases outside the gene matches: 10. CDR3 in DNA: TGTGCCAGCCGGACCGGGGGGGGCGGGTACAATGAGCAGTTCTTC. As protein: CASRTGGGGYNEQFF.

This clone turned up a few times. The rearrangement uses TRBV9 and TRBJ2-1, with TRBD1 identical over 8 bases. Trimming took 3 bases from V and 3 from J; bases not matched to a gene: 11. The CDR3 spans 17 residues. CDR1 is SGDLS, CDR2 YYNGEE, per germline. The CDR3: CASSAGTGGYYYNEQFF. The CDR3 DNA follows: TGTGCCAGCAGCGCCGGGACAGGAGGCTACTACTACAATGAGCAGTTCTTC.

This clone was recorded once. This chain joins TRBV6-1 and TRBJ2-5; perhaps TRBD2 as D (6 bases). Trimming took off 4 bases at V and 1 base at J, with 16 bases between the two ends. CDR3 length: 16 residues. CDR1 and CDR2 from the germline V gene are MNHNS and SASEGT. In nucleotides, the CDR3 is TGTGCCAGCAGTGGCGGGACCGACCTCATCCAAGAGACCCAGTACTTC. Protein product: CASSGGTDLIQETQYF.

Only one count was recorded for this clone. V is TRBV7-9 and J is TRBJ1-1; TRBD1 is a possible D gene (6 bases). V was shortened by 3 bases and J by 5 bases, with 19 bases between the two germline ends. Germline values: CDR1 SEHNR, CDR2 FQNEAQ (reference sequence). The CDR3 totals 16 residues. CDR3 protein: CASSFPKQGPWTEAFF. CDR3 in DNA: TGTGCCAGCAGCTTCCCGAAACAGGGCCCTTGGACTGAAGCTTTCTTT. Combining the CDR3 with reference TRBV7-9 and TRBJ1-1 gives the whole variable domain DTGVSQNPRHKITKRGQNVTFRCDPISEHNRLYWYRQTLGQGPEFLTYFQNEAQLEKSRLLSDRFSAERPKGSFSTLEIQRTEQGDSAMYLCASSFPKQGPWTEAFFGQGTRLTVV.

The V gene is TRBV5-4, the J gene TRBJ2-3; TRBD1 might be the D (6 bases). The V end lost 7 bases, the J end lost 1 base, and 16 bases lay between the germline ends. Germline-derived CDR1 and CDR2 are SGHNT and YYREEE (reference sequence). The CDR3 has 15 amino acids. CDR3 region: CASDSEGVRTDTQYF. As DNA, the CDR3 is TGTGCCAGCGACTCAGAGGGGGTTCGCACAGATACGCAGTATTTT.

V gene TRBV19 combines with J gene TRBJ1-5; D is uncertain. CDR3 length equals 14 residues. V was trimmed by 1 base and J by 3 bases, leaving 7 bases between them. The germline CDR1 and CDR2 sequences are LNHDA and SQIVND (reference sequence). CDR3 sequence: CASSIVEINQPQHF. DNA for the CDR3: TGTGCCAGTAGTATAGTGGAGATCAATCAGCCCCAGCATTTT.

This clone has only a few counts. The gene calls are TRBV4-1 and TRBJ1-6; unclear D gene. The CDR3 is 16 residues long. Between the trimmed V and J ends, which lost 0 bases and 13 bases, there was a span of 19 bases. Germline V CDR1 and CDR2: MGHRA, YSYEKL. CDR3 nucleotide sequence: TGCGCCAGCAGCCAAGAAGGTACTCCGGGTCGTTCCCCCCTCCACTTT. Protein: CASSQEGTPGRSPLHF.

V is TRBV5-1 and J is TRBJ1-1; perhaps TRBD1 as D (6 bases). The CDR3 covers 14 residues. In germline, CDR1 is SGHRS, CDR2 YFSETQ. Trimming stripped 5 bases from V and 0 bases from J, with 11 bases between. CDR3: CASRPGQMNTEAFF. The CDR3 nucleotides are TGCGCCAGCAGACCCGGACAGATGAACACTGAAGCTTTCTTT.

This sequence joins TRBV28 and TRBJ2-7; 9 bases are a match to TRBD1. The V gene end was trimmed by 3 bases and the J gene end by 7 bases; junction bases not matched to a gene: 10. Germline CDR1 and CDR2: MDHEN and SYDVKM. The CDR3 is made up of 15 amino acids. The chain's CDR3 is CASSFRDRVISEQYF. The CDR3 DNA sequence: TGTGCCAGCAGTTTCAGGGACAGGGTAATATCGGAGCAGTACTTC.

The V call is TRBV2, the J call TRBJ1-1, with 7 bases matching TRBD1. The CDR3 has 14 residues. The J segment lost 4 bases and the V segment lost 7 bases, leaving 9 bases of the junction unmatched. The germline V gene encodes CDR1 SNHLY and CDR2 FYNNEI. CDR3 region: CASTSTGLSTEAFF. The DNA for the CDR3 is TGTGCCAGCACCTCGACAGGGCTAAGCACTGAAGCTTTCTTT. The complete variable domain, with remaining parts taken from reference TRBV2 and TRBJ1-1, reads EPEVTQTPSHQVTQMGQEVILRCVPISNHLYFYWYRQILGQKVEFLVSFYNNEISEKSEIFDDQFSVERPDGSNFTLKIRSTKLEDSAMYFCASTSTGLSTEAFFGQGTRLTVV.

This chain links TRBV6-5 with TRBJ2-1, with 7 nucleotides matching TRBD1. Trimming took 6 bases from V and 1 from J; bases not matched to a gene: 6. CDR1 and CDR2 (germline): MNHEY, SVGAGI. The CDR3 is made up of 15 amino acids. Here the CDR3 DNA reads TGTGCCAGCAGAATGAACAGGGGATCCTACAATGAGCAGTTCTTC. It encodes CASRMNRGSYNEQFF.

The J gene is TRBJ2-2, the V gene TRBV7-7; perhaps TRBD2 as D (5 bases). CDR3 length: 14 residues. From germline, CDR1 is SSHAT and CDR2 FNYEAQ (reference sequence). The ends were cut back, 5 bases at V and 6 bases at J, with 13 bases in the middle. As DNA, the CDR3 is TGTGCCAGCAGCCCAGGCCGGGGATCCGGGGAGCTGTTTTTT. This sequence encodes CASSPGRGSGELFF.

The chain is built from TRBV18 and TRBJ1-6; tentatively, D is TRBD1 (5 bases). The CDR3 loop spans 13 amino acids. V lost 4 bases to trimming and J lost 7 bases, with 8 bases between them. Germline CDR1 reads KGHSH; CDR2 reads LQKENI. The CDR3 sequence is CASSHPGNSPLHF. Here the CDR3 DNA reads TGTGCCAGCTCACACCCAGGGAATTCACCCCTCCACTTT.

This chain joins TRBV27 and TRBJ2-1, with TRBD2 matching over 11 bases. Germline V gene lookup returns CDR1 MNHEY and CDR2 SMNVEV (reference sequence). The length of the CDR3 is 15 residues. The ends lost 6 bases at V and 5 bases at J; junction bases unmatched: 6. The DNA for the CDR3 is TGTGCCAGCAGCTTAGCGGGGGGGCCCAACAATGAGCAGTTCTTC. Protein: CASSLAGGPNNEQFF.

The chain has TRBV7-3 and TRBJ1-2, with D hard to call. The CDR3 totals 15 residues. Per germline, CDR1 SGHTA and CDR2 FQGTGA. The V end lost 0 bases, the J end lost 3 bases, and 11 bases lay between the germline ends. As DNA, the CDR3 is TGTGCCAGCAGCTTAACGGGCCGTCAGGACTATGGCTACACCTTC. It is translated as CASSLTGRQDYGYTF.

This clone has a single count. The J gene is TRBJ2-3, the V gene TRBV5-1, with D possibly TRBD2 on 7 matching bases. Trimming shortened V by 2 bases and J by 0 bases, and 13 bases separated the two germline ends. CDR1 is SGHRS and CDR2 is YFSETQ in the germline V gene. This CDR3 contains 16 residues. In DNA form, the CDR3 reads TGCGCCAGCAGCTTAACGGGGGGCGCTAGCACAGATACGCAGTATTTT. Amino acids: CASSLTGGASTDTQYF.